This is a list of T cell receptor beta chains from one sample in a study of identical twins. MiXCR was run by TCRdb on the 5' RACE reads, yielding one entry per CDR3 protein. Of 200,000 to 250,000 distinct CDR3 sequences listed, about 12% are singletons. The same data also contributed to another study, on yellow fever vaccine responses in identical twins.

Sequenced material: memory (CD45RO+) T cells sorted from blood. The receptors here all came from a woman in her late teens or twenties in good health. The CDR3 runs from the conserved cysteine through the conserved F or W. The order of the fields is CDR3 DNA, CDR3 protein, D gene, clone size, J gene, V gene. The D gene is left open where the match is weak. Clone size is given for some rows only: seen once, a few or many times, or a class if the clone is expanded.

DNA: TGCAGCGCCGATTCCCTTTCGGAGACCCAGTACTTC
CDR3: CSADSLSETQYF
D: .
size: .
J: TRBJ2-5
V: TRBV29-1

DNA: TGTGCCAGCAGTTCCCCCACTAGAGACACCGGGGAGCTGTTTTTT
CDR3: CASSSPTRDTGELFF
D: .
size: many
J: TRBJ2-2
V: TRBV12-3/TRBV12-4

DNA: TGCGCCAGCAGCTTGGCCCAACCGGACAGGGGATCACCCCTCCACTTT
CDR3: CASSLAQPDRGSPLHF
D: TRBD1
size: .
J: TRBJ1-6
V: TRBV5-1

DNA: TGCGCCAGCAGCACAACTTTTACGGACGAGCAGTACTTC
CDR3: CASSTTFTDEQYF
D: .
size: many
J: TRBJ2-7
V: TRBV5-1

DNA: TGTGCCAGCAGCAAAGTTGCCGCGACAGGGGGCGCCCCTTCCGAGCAGTACTTC
CDR3: CASSKVAATGGAPSEQYF
D: .
size: .
J: TRBJ2-7
V: TRBV21-1

DNA: TGTGCCAGCAGCTTAAGGTTCTTCTACGAGCAGTACTTC
CDR3: CASSLRFFYEQYF
D: .
size: .
J: TRBJ2-7
V: TRBV7-2

DNA: TGCAGTGCGAAGTTTTTGACTGGCGGGAGGGCCGGAGAGACCCAGTACTTC
CDR3: CSAKFLTGGRAGETQYF
D: TRBD2
size: .
J: TRBJ2-5
V: TRBV20-1

DNA: TGCGCCAGCAAGGGACAGGGGAACACAGATACGCAGTATTTT
CDR3: CASKGQGNTDTQYF
D: TRBD1
size: few
J: TRBJ2-3
V: TRBV5-1

DNA: TGTGCCAGTAGTATCGGGGGGAGGGCCTACAATGAGCAGTTCTTC
CDR3: CASSIGGRAYNEQFF
D: TRBD2
size: .
J: TRBJ2-1
V: TRBV19

DNA: TGCAGTGCCACATTGGGGACGGAGTACAATGAGCAGTTCTTC
CDR3: CSATLGTEYNEQFF
D: .
size: .
J: TRBJ2-1
V: TRBV20-1

DNA: TGCAGTGCTAGTTTTGGGACAGGGGTCCACGAGCAGTACTTC
CDR3: CSASFGTGVHEQYF
D: TRBD1
size: many
J: TRBJ2-7
V: TRBV20-1

DNA: TGTGCCAGCAGTTACTCATTGACCGGACTAGCGGGAGGGGAGACCCAGTACTTC
CDR3: CASSYSLTGLAGGETQYF
D: TRBD2
size: .
J: TRBJ2-5
V: TRBV6-5